This TCR beta chain was sequenced in a study of Ad26.COV2.S vaccination and SARS-CoV-2 variants. Per the germline V gene, CDR1 is SGHRS and CDR2 is YFSETQ. V dropped 2 bases and J dropped 1 base, with 7 bases sitting between them. CDR3 length: 13 residues. Assay used: immunoSEQ multiplex PCR; TCRdb lists only in-frame clones, some missing. Of under 550,000 clones in the sample, approximately 88% were seen once. Treatment reported: around 19 received Ad26.COV2.S at low or high dose, single or two shots; several received placebo; per-sample allocation not given. Samples came from day 63 after the first vaccine or placebo injection.

This specimen consisted of peripheral blood, obtained in a trial of Ad26.COV2.S vaccine versus placebo. The rearrangement joins TRBV5-1 to TRBJ2-7; D remains ambiguous. The receptor comes from a person aged 18 to 65 who received the Ad26.COV2.S COVID-19 vaccine or a placebo. The CDR3 here is CASSFGASYEQYF. The CDR3 nucleotides are TGCGCCAGCAGCTTCGGCGCATCCTACGAGCAGTACTTC.